This entry lists 15 T cell receptor beta chains sequenced from one sample in a study of blood T cells in healthy people across ages. The use of a sample-barcoded 5' primer and a J-beta primer mix characterized a second PCR of about 7 to 12 cycles. From the 5' RACE reads, TCRdb called clonotypes with MiXCR, one entry per CDR3 protein. This sample carries hundreds of thousands of distinct CDR3 sequences, 50% to 65% of them seen once, and the ten largest clones take approximately 41%. Sequencing was done on a sample of blood. These receptors were obtained from an elderly man in good health.

This clonotype was seen a handful of times. The rearrangement links TRBV29-1 to TRBJ2-5; TRBD2 is a possible D gene (6 bases). The germline V and J ends were trimmed by 4 bases and 3 bases, with 12 bases remaining between them. CDR3 size: 13 residues. The germline V gene has CDR1 SQVTM and CDR2 ANQGSEA. CDR3 amino acids: CSVAHKREETQYF. The CDR3 nucleotides are TGCAGCGTTGCGCACAAGCGGGAAGAGACCCAGTACTTC.

The V gene is TRBV20-1, the J gene TRBJ2-1; D is possibly TRBD1 (6 bases). Looked up from germline, CDR1 is DFQATT and CDR2 is SNEGSKA (reference sequence). The CDR3 spans 12 residues. The V end was cut by 6 bases, the J end by 5 bases, with 11 bases between. The CDR3 bases are TGCAGTGCCGACAGGAGGAACAATGAGCAGTTCTTC. Protein: CSADRRNNEQFF.

V and J are TRBV25-1 and TRBJ2-5, with 7 bases that match TRBD2. With 0 bases clipped from V and 3 bases from J, the junction kept 7 bases outside the gene matches. Looked up from germline, CDR1 is MGHDK and CDR2 is SYGVNS. This CDR3 is built from 16 residues. CDR3 in amino acids: CASSEYKGTIKETQYF. The CDR3 DNA reads TGTGCCAGCAGTGAATATAAGGGGACTATCAAAGAGACCCAGTACTTC.

In this sample, this clonotype turned up a few times. The CDR3 here is CASSFAHGEQYF. The CDR3 nucleotides read TGTGCCAGCAGCTTCGCCCATGGGGAGCAGTACTTC. The chain is built from TRBV7-2 and TRBJ2-5; D is possibly TRBD2 (5 bases). The ends were cut back, 3 bases at V and 11 bases at J, with 13 bases in the middle. The CDR3 totals 12 residues. Germline V gene lookup returns CDR1 SGHTA and CDR2 FQGNSA.

V gene TRBV29-1 combines with J gene TRBJ2-1; 9 bases map to TRBD2. V shed 7 bases and J 9 bases; nucleotides not matched to a gene: 7. Germline assignment: CDR1 SQVTM and CDR2 ANQGSEA. The CDR3 extends over 12 amino acids. The CDR3 sequence is CSGASGKGEQFF. For the CDR3, the DNA is TGCAGCGGGGCTAGCGGGAAAGGTGAGCAGTTCTTC.

V usage is TRBV6-6 and J usage is TRBJ2-2, with D unresolved. Trimming removed 1 base from V and 8 bases from J, with 8 bases in between. Germline loops: CDR1 MNHNY, CDR2 SVGAGI (reference sequence). CDR3 size: 13 residues. This chain's CDR3 is CASSYFSTGELFF. For the CDR3, the DNA is TGTGCCAGCAGTTACTTTTCGACTGGGGAGCTGTTTTTT.

This clonotype was seen more than once but under ten times. The rearrangement joins TRBV7-2 to TRBJ2-4; 7 positions agree with TRBD1. Germline CDR1 SGHTA, CDR2 FQGNSA. Trimming at V came to 2 bases and at J to 6 bases, leaving 10 bases not matched to a gene. CDR3 length: 16 residues. CDR3 protein: CASSLLPAGGRNIQYF. CDR3 DNA sequence: TGTGCCAGCAGCTTATTACCGGCAGGGGGTAGAAACATTCAGTACTTC.

The DNA for the CDR3 is TGTGCCAGCAGACCTCCGGGACGAGTTTCCCGTGAGCAGTACTTC. This sequence encodes CASRPPGRVSREQYF. This rearrangement joins TRBV28 to TRBJ2-5; D could derive from TRBD1 or TRBD2 (5 bases each). V lost 6 bases to trimming and J lost 11 bases, with 25 bases between them. Germline V lookup: CDR1 MDHEN, CDR2 SYDVKM. The CDR3 has 15 amino acids. The full variable domain, completed using reference TRBV28 and TRBJ2-5, is DVKVTQSSRYLVKRTGEKVFLECVQDMDHENMFWYRQDPGLGLRLIYFSYDVKMKEKGDIPEGYSVSREKKERFSLILESASTNQTSMYLCASRPPGRVSREQYFGPGTRLLVL.

This clonotype has only a few counts. The chain carries TRBV7-3 and TRBJ2-1, with D perhaps matching TRBD2 (6 bases). This CDR3 region has 13 residues. The germline V gene has CDR1 SGHTA and CDR2 FQGTGA. The V end lost 4 bases, the J end lost 6 bases, and 10 bases lay between the germline ends. The DNA of the CDR3 is TGTGCCAGCAGCTCCGGGACTTTCAATGAGCAGTTCTTC. It codes for CASSSGTFNEQFF.

This sequence joins TRBV3-1 and TRBJ2-1; 7 bases align to TRBD2. The J segment lost 10 bases and the V segment lost 3 bases, leaving 18 bases of the junction unmatched. The germline CDR1 and CDR2 sequences are LGHDT and YNNKEL (reference sequence). The CDR3 is made up of 17 amino acids. For the CDR3, the DNA is TGTGCCAGCAGCCACCCATCAGGTGGAGGGACTATTTCCGAGCAGTTCTTC. Its protein is CASSHPSGGGTISEQFF.

V and J are TRBV5-1 and TRBJ1-2, with a possible D match to TRBD1 (5 bases). Trimming removed 4 bases from V and 7 bases from J, with 14 bases in between. The CDR3 covers 13 residues. CDR1 is SGHRS and CDR2 is YFSETQ in the germline V gene. The CDR3 DNA reads as TGCGCCAGCAGCGTGGTGACAGTGCCTGGCTACACCTTC. Its translation: CASSVVTVPGYTF.

The CDR3 loop is CASSLVGAAPETQYF. For the CDR3, the DNA is TGTGCCAGCAGCTTAGTCGGGGCGGCACCAGAGACCCAGTACTTC. The gene calls are TRBV11-2 and TRBJ2-7; either TRBD1 or TRBD2 may fit D (5 bases each). The assigned J gene may be wrong: the sequence end matches TRBJ2-5 better. The germline V gene encodes CDR1 SGHAT and CDR2 FQNNGV. The CDR3 runs to 15 residues.

This clonotype was seen a few times. The chain has TRBV20-1 and TRBJ1-6; 10 bases align to TRBD1. This CDR3 contains 16 residues. Germline CDR1 and CDR2: DFQATT and SNEGSKA (reference sequence). The J segment lost 5 bases and the V segment lost 0 bases, leaving 4 bases of the junction unmatched. CDR3 nucleotide sequence: TGCAGTGCTAGAGATACGGACAGGGGGGATAATTCACCCCTCCACTTT. Translation gives CSARDTDRGDNSPLHF.

The rearrangement uses TRBV2 and TRBJ2-1; D remains unclear. CDR1 is SNHLY and CDR2 is FYNNEI in the germline V gene. The CDR3 loop spans 19 amino acids. The V end was cut by 2 bases, the J end by 6 bases, with 26 bases between. CDR3 coding DNA: TGTGCCAGCAGTGAAAGGACGCGCGGCCTCGGTGCTAGGACCAATGAGCAGTTCTTC. It encodes CASSERTRGLGARTNEQFF. Complete variable domain (other parts from reference TRBV2 and TRBJ2-1): EPEVTQTPSHQVTQMGQEVILRCVPISNHLYFYWYRQILGQKVEFLVSFYNNEISEKSEIFDDQFSVERPDGSNFTLKIRSTKLEDSAMYFCASSERTRGLGARTNEQFFGPGTRLTVL.

The chain couples TRBV14 to TRBJ1-6; D gene uncertain. Germline CDR1 and CDR2: SGHDN and FVKESK. The CDR3 covers 14 residues. Between the trimmed V and J ends, which lost 0 bases and 6 bases, there was a span of 6 bases. CDR3 in DNA: TGTGCCAGCAGCCAAGATCTGGTTAATTCACCCCTCCACTTT. Encoded protein: CASSQDLVNSPLHF.